The clone carrying this TCR beta chain occurred many times. Its antigen is currently unknown. The CDR3 is 15 residues long. Trimming took off 0 bases at V and 2 bases at J, with 10 bases between the two ends. The germline CDR1 and CDR2 sequences are SGHTA and FQGNSA. This sample stems from a study of T-cell reconstitution after alpha-beta-depleted transplantation in children. It was with unique molecular identifiers that the TCRbeta library was prepared. MiXCR was run by TCRdb on the PCR reads, yielding one entry per CDR3 protein. The sample lists some 300,000 distinct CDR3 sequences, almost 8% occurring once. General study points: Newly made T cells mostly supplied T-cell counts and diversity one year after transplant.

The chain uses TRBV7-2 and TRBJ1-1; D remains unclear. The sequences come from peripheral blood, collected 360 days after TCRalphabeta/CD19-depleted stem cell transplant. The TCR originated in a female patient aged 2 to 10 who had a stem cell transplant for Fanconi anemia, so the T cells may come from the graft donor. CDR3 loop: CASSLAFTTNTEAFF. In DNA, the CDR3 is TGTGCCAGCAGCTTAGCCTTCACGACAAACACTGAAGCTTTCTTT. Together with reference TRBV7-2 and TRBJ1-1, the CDR3 gives the full variable domain: GAGVSQSPSNKVTEKGKDVELRCDPISGHTALYWYRQSLGQGLEFLIYFQGNSAPDKSGLPSDRFSAERTGGSVSTLTIQRTQQEDSAVYLCASSLAFTTNTEAFFGQGTRLTVV.